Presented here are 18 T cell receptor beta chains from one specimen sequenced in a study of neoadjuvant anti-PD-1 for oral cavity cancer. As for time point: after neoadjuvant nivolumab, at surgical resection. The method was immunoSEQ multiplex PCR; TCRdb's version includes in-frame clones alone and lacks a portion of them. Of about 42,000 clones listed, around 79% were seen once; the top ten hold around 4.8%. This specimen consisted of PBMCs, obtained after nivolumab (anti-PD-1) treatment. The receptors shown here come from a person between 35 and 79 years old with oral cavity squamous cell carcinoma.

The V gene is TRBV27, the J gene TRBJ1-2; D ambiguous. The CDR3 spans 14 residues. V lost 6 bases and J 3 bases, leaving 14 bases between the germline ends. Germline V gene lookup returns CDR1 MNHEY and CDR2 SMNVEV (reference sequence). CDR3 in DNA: TGTGCCAGCAGCTTAAACGGCGGGGACTATGGCTACACCTTC. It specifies CASSLNGGDYGYTF.

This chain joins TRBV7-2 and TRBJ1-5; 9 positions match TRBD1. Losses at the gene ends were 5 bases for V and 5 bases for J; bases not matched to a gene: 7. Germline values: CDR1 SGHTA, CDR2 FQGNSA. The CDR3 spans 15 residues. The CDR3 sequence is CASSRGQGYYQPQHF. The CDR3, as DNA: TGTGCCAGCAGCCGAGGACAGGGGTACTATCAGCCCCAGCATTTT.

For the CDR3, the DNA is TGTGCCAGCTCACCACAGGCTAACACTGAAGCTTTCTTT. Translating gives CASSPQANTEAFF. The chain carries TRBV18 and TRBJ1-1, with no clear D. Deletions cut 1 base from V and 2 bases from J, with 5 bases between. The CDR3 consists of 13 residues. CDR1 KGHSH and CDR2 LQKENI come from the germline V gene.

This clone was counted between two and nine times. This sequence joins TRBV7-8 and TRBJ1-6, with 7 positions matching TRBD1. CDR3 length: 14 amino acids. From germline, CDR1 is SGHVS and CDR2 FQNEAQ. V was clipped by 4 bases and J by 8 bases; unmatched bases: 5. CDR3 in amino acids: CASSSQGWDSPLHF. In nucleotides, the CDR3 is TGTGCCAGCAGCTCACAGGGGTGGGATTCACCCCTCCACTTT.

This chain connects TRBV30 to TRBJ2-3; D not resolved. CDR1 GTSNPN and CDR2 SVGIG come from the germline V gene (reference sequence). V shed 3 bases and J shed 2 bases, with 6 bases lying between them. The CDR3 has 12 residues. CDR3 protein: CAWSHSTDTQYF. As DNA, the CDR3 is TGTGCCTGGAGCCACTCCACAGATACGCAGTATTTT.

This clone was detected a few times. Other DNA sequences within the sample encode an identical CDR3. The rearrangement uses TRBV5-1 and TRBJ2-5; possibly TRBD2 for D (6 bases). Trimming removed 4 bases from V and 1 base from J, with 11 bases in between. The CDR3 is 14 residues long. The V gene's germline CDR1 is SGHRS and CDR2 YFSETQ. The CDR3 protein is CASSPVGSQETQYF. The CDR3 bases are TGCGCCAGCAGCCCGGTCGGGAGCCAAGAGACCCAGTACTTC.

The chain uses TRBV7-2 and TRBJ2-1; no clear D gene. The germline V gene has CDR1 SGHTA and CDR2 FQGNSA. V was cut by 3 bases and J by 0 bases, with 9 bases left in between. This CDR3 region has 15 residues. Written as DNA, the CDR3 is TGTGCCAGCAGCTTCGCAGACTTCTCCTACAATGAGCAGTTCTTC. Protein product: CASSFADFSYNEQFF.

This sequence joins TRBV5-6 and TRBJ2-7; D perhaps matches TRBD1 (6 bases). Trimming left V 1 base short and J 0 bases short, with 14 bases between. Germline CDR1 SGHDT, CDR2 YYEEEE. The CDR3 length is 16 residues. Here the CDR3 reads CASSLPNRADSYEQYF. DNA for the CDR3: TGTGCCAGCAGCTTGCCCAACAGGGCCGACTCCTACGAGCAGTACTTC.

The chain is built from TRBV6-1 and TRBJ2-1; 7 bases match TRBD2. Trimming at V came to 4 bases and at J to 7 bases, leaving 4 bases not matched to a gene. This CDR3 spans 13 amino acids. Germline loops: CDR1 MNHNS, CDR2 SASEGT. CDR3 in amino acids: CASSVVGGNEQFF. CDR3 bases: TGTGCCAGCAGTGTAGTGGGGGGGAATGAGCAGTTCTTC.

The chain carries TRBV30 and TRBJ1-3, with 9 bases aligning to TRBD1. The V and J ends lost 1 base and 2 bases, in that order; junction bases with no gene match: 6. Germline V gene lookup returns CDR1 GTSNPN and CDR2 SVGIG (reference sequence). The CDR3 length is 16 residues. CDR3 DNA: TGTGCCTGGAGTGGGGGACAGGGCTCCCCTGGAAACACCATATATTTT. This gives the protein CAWSGGQGSPGNTIYF.

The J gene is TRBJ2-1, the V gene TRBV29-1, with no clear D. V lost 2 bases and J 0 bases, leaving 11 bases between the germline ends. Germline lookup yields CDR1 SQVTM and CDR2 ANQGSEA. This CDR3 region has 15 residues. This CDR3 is CSVEPVLSSYNEQFF. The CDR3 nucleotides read TGCAGCGTTGAACCGGTCTTGAGCTCCTACAATGAGCAGTTCTTC.

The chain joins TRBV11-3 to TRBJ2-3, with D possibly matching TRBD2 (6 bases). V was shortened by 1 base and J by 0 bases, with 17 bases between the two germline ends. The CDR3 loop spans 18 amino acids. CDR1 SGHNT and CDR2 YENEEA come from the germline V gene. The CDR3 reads CASSLGPSSLASTDTQYF. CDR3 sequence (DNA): TGTGCCAGCAGCTTAGGACCCTCGAGCCTAGCGAGCACAGATACGCAGTATTTT.

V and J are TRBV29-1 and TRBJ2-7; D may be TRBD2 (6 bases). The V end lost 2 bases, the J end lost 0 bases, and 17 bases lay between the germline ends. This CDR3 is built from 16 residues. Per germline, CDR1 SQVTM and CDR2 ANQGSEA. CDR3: CSVEKGSAGNSYEQYF. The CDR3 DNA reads TGCAGCGTTGAAAAGGGGTCGGCGGGGAACTCCTACGAGCAGTACTTC.

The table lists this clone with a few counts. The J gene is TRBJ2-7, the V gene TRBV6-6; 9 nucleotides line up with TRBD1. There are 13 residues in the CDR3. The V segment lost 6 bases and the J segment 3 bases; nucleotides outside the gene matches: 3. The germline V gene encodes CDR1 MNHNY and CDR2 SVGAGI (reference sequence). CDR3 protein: CASSTDRGYEQYF. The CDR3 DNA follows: TGTGCCAGCAGCACGGACAGGGGCTACGAGCAGTACTTC.

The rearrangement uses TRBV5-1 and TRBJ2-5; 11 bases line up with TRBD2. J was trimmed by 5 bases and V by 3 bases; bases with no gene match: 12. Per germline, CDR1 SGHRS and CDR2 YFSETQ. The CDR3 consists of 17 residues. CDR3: CASSSGGSGGAGETQYF. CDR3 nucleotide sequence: TGCGCCAGCAGCTCCGGTGGTAGCGGGGGGGCCGGGGAGACCCAGTACTTC.

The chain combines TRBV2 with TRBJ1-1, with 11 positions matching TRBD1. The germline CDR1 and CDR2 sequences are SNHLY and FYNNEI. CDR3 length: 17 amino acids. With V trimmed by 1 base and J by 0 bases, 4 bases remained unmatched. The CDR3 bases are TGTGCCAGCAGTGAAGGGACAGGGGGCGGAATGAACACTGAAGCTTTCTTT. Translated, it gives CASSEGTGGGMNTEAFF. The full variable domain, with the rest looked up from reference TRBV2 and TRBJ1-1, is EPEVTQTPSHQVTQMGQEVILRCVPISNHLYFYWYRQILGQKVEFLVSFYNNEISEKSEIFDDQFSVERPDGSNFTLKIRSTKLEDSAMYFCASSEGTGGGMNTEAFFGQGTRLTVV.

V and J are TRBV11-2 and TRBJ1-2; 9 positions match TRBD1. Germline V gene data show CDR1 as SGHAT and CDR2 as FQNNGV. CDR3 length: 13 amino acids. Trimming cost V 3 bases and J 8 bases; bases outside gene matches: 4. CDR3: CASSFLGQGGYTF. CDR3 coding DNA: TGTGCCAGCAGCTTTCTTGGACAGGGGGGCTACACCTTC.

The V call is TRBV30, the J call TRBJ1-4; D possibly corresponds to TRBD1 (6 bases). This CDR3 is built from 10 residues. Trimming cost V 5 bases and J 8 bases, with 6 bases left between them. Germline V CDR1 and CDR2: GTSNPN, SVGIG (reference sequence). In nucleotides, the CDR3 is TGTGCCTGGGGGGGCGAAAAACTGTTTTTT. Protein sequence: CAWGGEKLFF.